This T cell receptor beta chain was observed in a study of blood T cell repertoires in COVID-19. Study-wide background: The samples span acute and convalescent COVID-19 from the United States, Italy and Spain.

CDR1 and CDR2 from the germline V gene are WNHNN and SYGVQD (reference sequence). V shed 9 bases, J shed 1 base, and the junction held 12 bases outside the gene matches. The CDR3 totals 15 residues. TCRdb keeps only in-frame clones here, not all; method: immunoSEQ multiplex PCR. The sample lists 150,000 or so clones, 75% to 90% seen once, with about a tenth in the top ten. Sample: peripheral blood. The chain recombines TRBV10-1 with TRBJ2-7, with TRBD1 matching 7 bases. The origin of this receptor is a human donor in a cohort sampled during active COVID-19. CDR3 in amino acids: CASSTGTANSYEQYF. The CDR3 coding sequence is TGCGCCAGTTCGACCGGGACAGCGAATTCCTACGAGCAGTACTTC.